The present T cell receptor (beta chain) was sequenced within a study of blood T cell repertoires in COVID-19. Looking at the study overall: The origin of the acute and convalescent COVID-19 samples was the United States, Italy and Spain. The cDNA or gDNA used as material had been derived from T cells, B-cell-depleted T cells, or PBMCs.

The CDR3 runs to 14 residues. Germline assignment: CDR1 KGHDR and CDR2 SFDVKD. Trimming took off 6 bases at V and 0 bases at J, with 8 bases between the two ends. Original data processing: Reference gene primer amplification in the assay estimated nucleated cell counts. Produced via immunoSEQ multiplex PCR; TCRdb's table is partial and in-frame only. V and J calls and clone size are copied from that table; D and trimming were computed from the DNA. In the table there are some 96,000 clones, about 91% of which are singletons. The source of this sequence is a human donor in a cohort sampled during active COVID-19. Source material: peripheral blood. The chain recombines TRBV24-1 with TRBJ2-1; TRBD2 might be the D (6 bases). The CDR3 reads CATSRDSSYNEQFF. In DNA form, the CDR3 reads TGTGCCACCAGTAGGGACTCCTCCTACAATGAGCAGTTCTTC.